The T cell receptor (beta chain) under discussion was sequenced for a study of OX40 agonist ivuxolimab in advanced cancers. Germline-derived CDR1 and CDR2 are KGHSH and LQKENI. The CDR3 is 12 amino acids. Trimming cost V 7 bases and J 1 base, with 7 bases left between them. Repertoires were generated with immunoSEQ multiplex PCR, while TCRdb's copy carries only in-frame clones and drops some. The sample contains fewer than 80,000 clones, 75% to 90% of which appear only once. The starting material was CD4+ or CD8+ T cells sorted from blood, obtained in a trial of the OX40 agonist ivuxolimab. The chain is built from TRBV18 and TRBJ2-5, with D possibly TRBD2 on 6 matching bases. This clonotype originated in an adult with an advanced solid tumor such as melanoma, head and neck, liver or kidney cancer. The CDR3 loop is CASWGLQETQYF. As DNA, the CDR3 is TGTGCCAGCTGGGGACTCCAAGAGACCCAGTACTTC.